This T cell receptor (beta chain) was sequenced in a study of control samples from healthy donors and cancer patients. The germline V gene encodes CDR1 SGHKS and CDR2 YYEKEE (reference sequence). V lost 0 bases and J lost 4, with 16 bases in between. This CDR3 has 16 residues. TCRdb's table, derived via immunoSEQ multiplex PCR, lists solely in-frame clones and lacks some. The data show around 120,000 clones, 70% to 90% seen once. V usage is TRBV5-5 and J usage is TRBJ1-2; D not resolved. The sequence came from a man between 40 and 49 years old in good health. Specimen: blood. DNA for the CDR3: TGTGCCAGCAGCTTGGCCCTCTCGACTTCCACCTATGGCTACACCTTC. It encodes CASSLALSTSTYGYTF.